These 4 T cell receptor beta chains share one sample of origin, sequenced in a study of CD4 T cells in relation to SARS-CoV-2 and coronaviruses. Their recognized antigens are unknown. Generated by immunoSEQ multiplex PCR, the TCRdb table keeps only in-frame clones and is missing some. The sample carries 43,000 or so clones, around 79% recorded once. What was sequenced was naive CD4+ T cells from PBMCs, cultured in vitro. Documented subset: naive CD4+ T cells isolated by negative enrichment. The receptor source for this set is an adult with COVID-19.

The rearrangement joins TRBV4-1 to TRBJ2-3; perhaps TRBD2 as D (6 bases). This CDR3 region has 13 residues. The ends were cut back, 0 bases at V and 10 bases at J, with 11 bases in the middle. Germline V gene sequence: CDR1 MGHRA, CDR2 YSYEKL. CDR3 amino acids: CASSQDRGTAQYF. The DNA for the CDR3 is TGCGCCAGCAGCCAAGATCGGGGGACTGCGCAGTATTTT.

The chain links TRBV7-3 to TRBJ2-2; 10 nucleotides agree with TRBD2. With 4 bases clipped from V and 2 bases from J, the junction kept 22 bases outside the gene matches. Germline loops: CDR1 SGHTA, CDR2 FQGTGA. The CDR3 totals 22 residues. CDR3 sequence (DNA): TGTGCCAGCAGCTCTTACCCCCGGAGGACTAGCGGACCCCCGGGTAACACCGGGGAGCTGTTTTTT. Its protein is CASSSYPRRTSGPPGNTGELFF.

V usage is TRBV3-1 (or the pseudogene TRBV3-2) and J usage is TRBJ2-1; 9 bases fit TRBD2. The trim removed 4 bases at V and 2 bases at J, leaving 3 bases unmatched. The germline V gene has CDR1 LGHDT and CDR2 YNNKEL (reference sequence). This CDR3 has 15 amino acids. The CDR3: CASSLIAGAYNEQFF. The CDR3 coding sequence is TGTGCCAGCAGCCTTATAGCGGGAGCCTACAATGAGCAGTTCTTC.

The V call is TRBV28, the J call TRBJ2-1, with 8 positions matching TRBD1. CDR3 length equals 13 residues. J lost 11 bases, V lost 2 bases, and 5 bases had no gene match. CDR1 is MDHEN, CDR2 SYDVKM, per germline. The CDR3 DNA follows: TGTGCCAGCAGTTTACGCGGGACAGGAAAGCAGTTCTTC. Translation: CASSLRGTGKQFF.